A single T cell receptor beta chain is shown here with its context. As yet, its antigen is unknown. Germline V gene lookup returns CDR1 SGDLS and CDR2 YYNGEE. V lost 1 base, J lost 8 bases, and 8 bases stayed unmatched. The CDR3 covers 15 residues. The data were produced by immunoSEQ multiplex PCR, yet TCRdb's version contains in-frame clones alone and is incomplete. The top ten clones hold about 20% of a sample with around 97,000 clones, over 70% of them seen once. The data were obtained in a study of T cell responses to AZD1222 COVID-19 vaccine. Study outcomes and limitations: CD4 TCRs linked to vaccination spanned spike, dominating at 160-218 and 743-854. An increase in Spike-specific TCR breadth and depth was observed after two AZD1222 doses.

This sequence originates from an adult in good health. The sample in question was peripheral blood, obtained on day 0 of AZD1222 vaccination. This chain joins TRBV9 and TRBJ2-1; 8 bases are a match to TRBD1. The CDR3 spells CASSVTGGKGDEQFF. In DNA form, the CDR3 reads TGTGCCAGCAGCGTAACAGGGGGTAAAGGGGATGAGCAGTTCTTC.